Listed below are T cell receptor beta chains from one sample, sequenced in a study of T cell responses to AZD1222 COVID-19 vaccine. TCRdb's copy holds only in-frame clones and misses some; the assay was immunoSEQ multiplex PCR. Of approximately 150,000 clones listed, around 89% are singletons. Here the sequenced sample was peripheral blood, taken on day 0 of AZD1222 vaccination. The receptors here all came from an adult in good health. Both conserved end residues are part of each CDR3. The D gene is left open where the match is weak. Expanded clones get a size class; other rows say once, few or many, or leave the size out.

CAWREGQGIYYGYTF,TGTGCCTGGAGGGAGGGACAGGGGATCTACTATGGCTACACCTTC,TRBD1,TRBJ1-2,TRBV30,.
CASSNSGQGYFGYTF,TGTGCCAGCAGTAACTCCGGACAGGGCTATTTTGGCTACACCTTC,TRBD1,TRBJ1-2,TRBV28,.
CASSPLGGREQTEAFF,TGTGCCAGCTCACCACTCGGGGGCAGAGAACAAACTGAAGCTTTCTTT,.,TRBJ1-1,TRBV18,once
CASSIGTANTGELFF,TGTGCCAGTAGTATAGGGACAGCGAACACCGGGGAGCTGTTTTTT,.,TRBJ2-2,TRBV19,few
CASSRTTGTTEAFF,TGTGCCAGCAGTCGTACCACAGGGACCACTGAAGCTTTCTTT,.,TRBJ1-1,TRBV6-5,.
CASSSKTGEAQHF,TGTGCCAGCAGCTCGAAAACAGGGGAGGCTCAGCATTTT,TRBD1,TRBJ1-5,TRBV5-6,.
CASRRDRLNQPQHF,TGTGCCAGCAGGCGGGACAGGCTGAATCAGCCCCAGCATTTT,TRBD1,TRBJ1-5,TRBV6-5,.
CSAGAVNEQFF,TGCAGTGCTGGGGCCGTTAATGAGCAGTTCTTC,.,TRBJ2-1,TRBV20-1,.
CASSLGTGGDQPQHF,TGTGCCAGCAGCTTGGGGACAGGGGGCGATCAGCCCCAGCATTTT,TRBD1,TRBJ1-5,TRBV7-9,.
CATSTGQGAQHF,TGTGCCACCAGCACCGGACAGGGGGCCCAGCATTTT,TRBD1,TRBJ1-5,TRBV15,.
CASSFSGGLTDTQYF,TGTGCCAGCAGCTTTAGCGGGGGATTAACAGATACGCAGTATTTT,TRBD2,TRBJ2-3,TRBV7-9,.
CASSRTPWNTEAFF,TGTGCCAGCAGTCGGACGCCTTGGAACACTGAAGCTTTCTTT,.,TRBJ1-1,TRBV28,.
CASSLTGGTTNEKLFF,TGTGCCAGCAGCCTGACAGGGGGGACGACTAATGAAAAACTGTTTTTT,TRBD1,TRBJ1-4,TRBV27,.
CASSQDILKPYSGNTIYF,TGCGCCAGCAGCCAAGATATCCTCAAACCTTACTCTGGAAACACCATATATTTT,.,TRBJ1-3,TRBV4-3,.
CSVTSPTDTQYF,TGCAGCGTGACTAGTCCCACAGATACGCAGTATTTT,.,TRBJ2-3,TRBV29-1,.
CATSVATGELFF,TGTGCCACCAGTGTTGCGACCGGGGAGCTGTTTTTT,.,TRBJ2-2,TRBV24-1,.
CASSLVGQGEGWHGYTF,TGTGCCAGCAGCTTAGTGGGACAGGGAGAAGGTTGGCATGGCTACACCTTC,TRBD1,TRBJ1-2,TRBV11-2,.
CASSFGYGGQNFNQPQHF,TGTGCCAGCAGTTTCGGGTACGGAGGACAGAATTTCAATCAGCCCCAGCATTTT,.,TRBJ1-5,TRBV28,.
CASSPRAGSNTEAFF,TGTGCCAGCAGCCCACGGGCAGGTTCGAACACTGAAGCTTTCTTT,.,TRBJ1-1,TRBV9,.
CASSGDGYNSPLHF,TGTGCCAGCTCGGGGGACGGTTATAATTCACCCCTCCACTTT,.,TRBJ1-6,TRBV18,.
CASSLFKGRDEKLFF,TGTGCCAGCAGCTTATTCAAAGGGAGGGACGAAAAACTGTTTTTT,.,TRBJ1-4,TRBV7-2,once
CASRAREAFF,TGTGCCAGCAGAGCTCGTGAAGCTTTCTTT,.,TRBJ1-1,TRBV28,.
CASSFPGLEQETQYF,TGTGCCAGCAGCTTCCCCGGACTGGAACAAGAGACCCAGTACTTC,.,TRBJ2-5,TRBV7-9,.
CASSYDRGRVEQYF,TGTGCCAGCAGTTACGACAGGGGGCGAGTCGAGCAGTACTTC,TRBD1,TRBJ2-7,TRBV6-5,.
CASSERSGGPQETQYF,TGTGCCAGCAGTGAAAGGTCGGGAGGCCCACAAGAGACCCAGTACTTC,TRBD2,TRBJ2-5,TRBV6-1,.
CASDSLGQLPSYGYTF,TGTGCCAGCGATTCCCTGGGGCAGTTGCCCAGCTATGGCTACACCTTC,.,TRBJ1-2,TRBV28,.